The 21 T cell receptor beta chains below come from one sample, sequenced in a study of Ad26.COV2.S vaccination and SARS-CoV-2 variants. Treatment meaning: over 15 received Ad26.COV2.S at low or high dose, single or two shots; about 5 received placebo; per-sample allocation not given. On day 63 after the first injection, vaccine and placebo recipients gave samples. Assay used: immunoSEQ multiplex PCR; TCRdb lists only in-frame clones, some missing. The sample carries about 440,000 clones, roughly 91% recorded once. The sample here was peripheral blood, taken in a trial of Ad26.COV2.S vaccine versus placebo. The receptors originated from a person between 18 and 65 years old who received the Ad26.COV2.S COVID-19 vaccine or a placebo.

The V and J genes are TRBV4-3 and TRBJ1-4; D gene uncertain. Germline V lookup: CDR1 LGHNA, CDR2 YSLEER. This CDR3 spans 16 amino acids. Trimming cost V 1 base and J 4 bases, with 13 bases left between them. CDR3 nucleotides: TGCGCCAGCAGCCAAGGTGTCGGAGCCCTTAATGAAAAACTGTTTTTT. Protein sequence: CASSQGVGALNEKLFF.

The gene calls are TRBV6-2 or TRBV6-3 and TRBJ1-5, with D hard to call. The CDR3 contains 17 residues. Germline CDR1 and CDR2: MNHEY and SVGEGT. Trimming removed 7 bases from V and 4 bases from J, with 23 bases in between. The CDR3 here is CASTPILDLRRNQPQHF. The CDR3 region has the DNA TGTGCCAGCACCCCTATCTTGGACCTCCGTCGAAATCAGCCCCAGCATTTT.

This clone was observed once. The V gene is TRBV29-1, the J gene TRBJ2-7; D call uncertain. CDR1 SQVTM and CDR2 ANQGSEA come from the germline V gene. This CDR3 has 11 amino acids. V lost 3 bases and J lost 4, with 7 bases in between. CDR3 loop: CSVESRYEQYF. Written as DNA, the CDR3 is TGCAGCGTTGAGTCGCGGTACGAGCAGTACTTC.

The chain employs TRBV18 and TRBJ1-1; D is ambiguous. Germline V gives CDR1 KGHSH, CDR2 LQKENI. This CDR3 has 13 amino acids. Trimming took off 3 bases at V and 1 base at J, with 6 bases between the two ends. For the CDR3, the DNA is TGTGCCAGCTCACCGGCAAAGAACACTGAAGCTTTCTTT. This translates into CASSPAKNTEAFF.

CDR3 nucleotide sequence: TGTGCCAGCAGTGCCCGGGGACAGGGTTCATACAATGAGCAGTTCTTC. Amino acid sequence: CASSARGQGSYNEQFF. The V and J genes are TRBV2 and TRBJ2-1, with 9 bases fitting TRBD1. This CDR3 region has 16 residues. CDR1 SNHLY and CDR2 FYNNEI come from the germline V gene. With 4 bases clipped from V and 4 bases from J, the junction kept 8 bases outside the gene matches.

This clone was counted only a few times. The genes are TRBV19 and TRBJ1-5; D possibly corresponds to TRBD1 (6 bases). The V gene's germline CDR1 is LNHDA and CDR2 SQIVND (reference sequence). The CDR3 extends over 12 amino acids. Trimming shortened V by 4 bases and J by 15 bases, and 16 bases separated the two germline ends. In DNA form, the CDR3 reads TGTGCCAGTAGTACGCCGGACAGTCCGGGGCATTTT. Translating it yields CASSTPDSPGHF.

This clone was seen a handful of times. The chain employs TRBV28 and TRBJ1-4; 7 positions agree with TRBD1. This CDR3 has 11 residues. CDR1 is MDHEN and CDR2 is SYDVKM in the germline V gene. J was trimmed by 8 bases and V by 6 bases; bases with no gene match: 0. CDR3 loop: CASRGQEKLFF. The CDR3 nucleotides are TGTGCCAGCAGGGGACAGGAAAAACTGTTTTTT.

The V call is TRBV7-3, the J call TRBJ2-6; 8 nucleotides align to TRBD2. In germline, CDR1 is SGHTA, CDR2 FQGTGA. V gave up 5 bases and J gave up 0 bases; unmatched junction bases: 0. This CDR3 has 15 amino acids. The CDR3 nucleotides are TGTGCCAGCAGCCGGGAGGGCTCTGGGGCCAACGTCCTGACTTTC. Its translation is CASSREGSGANVLTF.

The chain uses TRBV2 and TRBJ2-2, with D tentatively TRBD2 (6 bases). Germline V gene lookup returns CDR1 SNHLY and CDR2 FYNNEI. The germline V and J ends were trimmed by 10 bases and 4 bases, with 16 bases remaining between them. The CDR3 covers 14 residues. CDR3 bases: TGTGCCACCTCACTAGCAAAAGCCACCGGGGAGCTGTTTTTT. Residues: CATSLAKATGELFF.

V usage is TRBV4-1 and J usage is TRBJ2-7, with a possible D match to TRBD2 (6 bases). Deletions cut 0 bases from V and 0 bases from J, with 9 bases between. The CDR3 runs to 15 residues. The germline V gene has CDR1 MGHRA and CDR2 YSYEKL. CDR3 amino acids: CASSQERLVSYEQYF. For the CDR3, the DNA is TGCGCCAGCAGCCAAGAACGACTAGTCTCCTACGAGCAGTACTTC.

V is TRBV25-1 and J is TRBJ2-3; D might be TRBD2 (6 bases). Trimming removed 4 bases from V and 0 bases from J, with 8 bases in between. The CDR3 consists of 14 residues. Germline CDR1 reads MGHDK; CDR2 reads SYGVNS. CDR3 amino acids: CASSGSGSTDTQYF. CDR3 DNA sequence: TGTGCCAGCAGTGGGAGCGGGAGCACAGATACGCAGTATTTT.

V usage is TRBV19 and J usage is TRBJ1-5; no clear D gene. The CDR3 runs 14 residues. V lost 6 bases, J lost 6 bases, and 15 bases lay in between. Per the germline V gene, CDR1 is LNHDA and CDR2 is SQIVND (reference sequence). This chain's CDR3 is CASRSGGIGQPQHF. The CDR3 region has the DNA TGTGCCAGTAGATCAGGAGGTATAGGTCAGCCCCAGCATTTT.

V gene TRBV7-9 combines with J gene TRBJ2-5; 8 bases align to TRBD1. Germline V gives CDR1 SEHNR, CDR2 FQNEAQ (reference sequence). This CDR3 has 15 residues. V gave up 5 bases and J gave up 5 bases; unmatched junction bases: 10. The CDR3 loop is CASSPPRQGLETQYF. The CDR3 DNA reads TGTGCCAGCAGCCCCCCAAGACAGGGGTTGGAGACCCAGTACTTC.

The chain couples TRBV2 to TRBJ1-2; D is perhaps TRBD1 (6 bases). The CDR3 extends over 14 amino acids. In germline, CDR1 is SNHLY, CDR2 FYNNEI. The V end was cut by 2 bases, the J end by 5 bases, with 12 bases between. The CDR3: CASSESRGSYGYTF. The CDR3 nucleotides are TGTGCCAGCAGTGAAAGCAGGGGTAGTTATGGCTACACCTTC. The full variable domain, rest sourced from reference TRBV2 and TRBJ1-2, is EPEVTQTPSHQVTQMGQEVILRCVPISNHLYFYWYRQILGQKVEFLVSFYNNEISEKSEIFDDQFSVERPDGSNFTLKIRSTKLEDSAMYFCASSESRGSYGYTFGSGTRLTVV.

The chain employs TRBV28 and TRBJ2-3; 9 nucleotides match TRBD2. The V and J ends lost 3 bases and 1 base, in that order; junction bases with no gene match: 11. Germline assignment: CDR1 MDHEN and CDR2 SYDVKM. This CDR3 has 18 residues. Here the CDR3 DNA reads TGTGCCAGCAGTTTCATTACGCTAGCGGGATGGGGCACAGATACGCAGTATTTT. Translated, it gives CASSFITLAGWGTDTQYF.

About this clone itself: Other nucleotide sequences in the sample specify the same CDR3. The chain carries TRBV6-4 and TRBJ2-3, with D uncertain. The ends were cut back, 2 bases at V and 0 bases at J, with 0 bases in the middle. The CDR3 has 12 residues. Germline V gene data show CDR1 as MRHNA and CDR2 as SNTAGT. CDR3 sequence reads: CASSDSTDTQYF. The DNA of the CDR3 is TGTGCCAGCAGTGACAGCACAGATACGCAGTATTTT.

This clone was counted only a few times. The chain couples TRBV15 to TRBJ2-1; weak D call: TRBD1 (5 bases). The germline CDR1 and CDR2 sequences are LNHNV and YYDKDF (reference sequence). V gave up 1 base and J gave up 4 bases, with 5 bases separating them. This CDR3 contains 13 residues. DNA of the CDR3: TGTGCCACCAGCAGAGGGACATACAATGAGCAGTTCTTC. As protein: CATSRGTYNEQFF.

This chain uses TRBV10-3 with TRBJ1-2, with TRBD1 as a possible D gene (5 bases). Germline values: CDR1 ENHRY, CDR2 SYGVKD. V was cut by 0 bases and J by 2 bases, with 16 bases left in between. The CDR3 length is 17 residues. The CDR3 sequence: CAISESKAGRDNYGYTF. DNA for the CDR3: TGTGCCATCAGTGAGTCGAAGGCAGGCAGGGACAACTATGGCTACACCTTC.

J is TRBJ1-5 and V is TRBV28, with D maybe TRBD1 (5 bases). V was trimmed by 4 bases and J by 0 bases, leaving 13 bases between them. Per germline, CDR1 MDHEN and CDR2 SYDVKM. The CDR3 loop spans 16 amino acids. CDR3 loop: CASSSEGIYSNQPQHF. The CDR3 DNA is TGTGCCAGCAGTTCGGAGGGGATTTATAGCAATCAGCCCCAGCATTTT.

There are a few counts of this clone. V gene TRBV5-6 combines with J gene TRBJ2-5, with D maybe TRBD1 (5 bases). Germline loops: CDR1 SGHDT, CDR2 YYEEEE. Trimming stripped 3 bases from V and 1 base from J, with 10 bases between. This CDR3 comprises 14 residues. The CDR3 spells CASSSDRGQETQYF. In DNA, the CDR3 is TGTGCCAGCAGCTCCGACAGAGGCCAAGAGACCCAGTACTTC.

The gene calls are TRBV9 and TRBJ2-5; tentatively, D is TRBD1 or TRBD2 (5 bases each). The CDR3 is 17 residues long. CDR1 is SGDLS, CDR2 YYNGEE, per germline. V lost 0 bases and J 4 bases, leaving 19 bases between the germline ends. CDR3: CASSVEPRTKGGETQYF. The CDR3 DNA sequence: TGTGCCAGCAGCGTAGAACCTCGGACAAAAGGAGGAGAGACCCAGTACTTC.